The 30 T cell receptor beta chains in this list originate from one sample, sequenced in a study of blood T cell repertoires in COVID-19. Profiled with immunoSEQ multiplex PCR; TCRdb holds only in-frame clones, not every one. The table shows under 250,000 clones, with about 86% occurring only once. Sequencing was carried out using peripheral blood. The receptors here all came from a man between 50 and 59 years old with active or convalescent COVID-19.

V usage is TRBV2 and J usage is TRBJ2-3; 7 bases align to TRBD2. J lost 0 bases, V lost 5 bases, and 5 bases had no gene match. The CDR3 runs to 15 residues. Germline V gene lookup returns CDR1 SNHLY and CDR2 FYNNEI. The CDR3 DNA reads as TGTGCCAGCAGTTCGGGACTAAAGAGCACAGATACGCAGTATTTT. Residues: CASSSGLKSTDTQYF.

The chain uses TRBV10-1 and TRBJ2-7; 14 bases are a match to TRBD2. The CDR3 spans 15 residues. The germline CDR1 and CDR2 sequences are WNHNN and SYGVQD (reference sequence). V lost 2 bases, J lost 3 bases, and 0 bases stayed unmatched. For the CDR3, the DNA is TGCGCCAGCAGTGAGGGACTAGCGGGGGGCTACGAGCAGTACTTC. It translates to CASSEGLAGGYEQYF.

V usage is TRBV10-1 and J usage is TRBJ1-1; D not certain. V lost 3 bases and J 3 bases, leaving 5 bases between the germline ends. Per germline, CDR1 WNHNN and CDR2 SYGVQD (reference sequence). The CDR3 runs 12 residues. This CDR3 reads CASSDGHTEAFF. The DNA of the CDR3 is TGCGCCAGCAGTGACGGTCACACTGAAGCTTTCTTT.

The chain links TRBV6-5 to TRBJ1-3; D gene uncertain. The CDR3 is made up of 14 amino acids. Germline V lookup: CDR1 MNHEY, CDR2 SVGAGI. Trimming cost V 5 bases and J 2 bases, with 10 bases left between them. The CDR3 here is CASSPTETGNTIYF. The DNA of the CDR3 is TGTGCCAGCAGTCCAACAGAGACTGGAAACACCATATATTTT.

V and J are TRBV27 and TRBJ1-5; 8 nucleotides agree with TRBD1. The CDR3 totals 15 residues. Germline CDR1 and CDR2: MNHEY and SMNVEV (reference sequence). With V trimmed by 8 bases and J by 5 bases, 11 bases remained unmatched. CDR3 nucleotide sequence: TGTGCCAGCCGACGAACAGGGGGTGGGGATCAGCCCCAGCATTTT. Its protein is CASRRTGGGDQPQHF.

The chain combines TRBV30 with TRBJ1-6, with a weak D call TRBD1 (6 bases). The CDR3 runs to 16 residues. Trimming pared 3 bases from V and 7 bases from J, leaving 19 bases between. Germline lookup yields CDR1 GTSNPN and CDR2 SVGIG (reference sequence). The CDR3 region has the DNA TGTGCCTGGAGATCCCCCCGGGCAGGGGCAAATTCACCCCTCCACTTT. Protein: CAWRSPRAGANSPLHF.

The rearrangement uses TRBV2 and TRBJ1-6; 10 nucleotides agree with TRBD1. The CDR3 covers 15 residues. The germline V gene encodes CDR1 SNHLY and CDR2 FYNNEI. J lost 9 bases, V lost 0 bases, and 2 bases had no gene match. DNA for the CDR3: TGTGCCAGCAGTGAAGCGCGGACAGGGGGTTCACCCCTCCACTTT. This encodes CASSEARTGGSPLHF.

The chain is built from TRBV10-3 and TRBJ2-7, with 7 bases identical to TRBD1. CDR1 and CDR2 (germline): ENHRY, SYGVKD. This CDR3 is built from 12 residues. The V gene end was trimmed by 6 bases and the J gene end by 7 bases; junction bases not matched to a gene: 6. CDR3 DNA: TGTGCCATCAGGCCACAGGGGTGGGAGCAGTACTTC. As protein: CAIRPQGWEQYF.

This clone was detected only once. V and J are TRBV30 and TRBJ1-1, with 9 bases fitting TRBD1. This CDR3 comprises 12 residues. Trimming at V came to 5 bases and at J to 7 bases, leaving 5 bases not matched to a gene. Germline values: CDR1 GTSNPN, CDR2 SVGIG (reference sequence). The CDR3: CAWAGTGLEAFF. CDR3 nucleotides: TGTGCCTGGGCTGGGACAGGGCTTGAAGCTTTCTTT.

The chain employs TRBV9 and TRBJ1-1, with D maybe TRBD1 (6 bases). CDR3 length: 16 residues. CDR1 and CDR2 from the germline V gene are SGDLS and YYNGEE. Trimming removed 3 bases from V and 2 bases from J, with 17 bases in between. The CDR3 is CASSGNRVSGNTEAFF. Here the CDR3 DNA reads TGTGCCAGCAGCGGAAACAGGGTTTCGGGAAACACTGAAGCTTTCTTT.

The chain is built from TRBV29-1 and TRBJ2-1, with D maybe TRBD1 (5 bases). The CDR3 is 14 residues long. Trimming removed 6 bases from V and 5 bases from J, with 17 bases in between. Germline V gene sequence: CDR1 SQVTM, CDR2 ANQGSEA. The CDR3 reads CSVRNRGINNEQFF. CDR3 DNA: TGCAGCGTCCGGAATAGGGGAATAAACAATGAGCAGTTCTTC.

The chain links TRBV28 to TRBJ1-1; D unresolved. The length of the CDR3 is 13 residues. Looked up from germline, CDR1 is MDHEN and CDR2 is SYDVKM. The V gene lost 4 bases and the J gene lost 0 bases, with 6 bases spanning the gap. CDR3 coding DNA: TGTGCCAGCAGTTCCCCAATGAACACTGAAGCTTTCTTT. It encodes CASSSPMNTEAFF.

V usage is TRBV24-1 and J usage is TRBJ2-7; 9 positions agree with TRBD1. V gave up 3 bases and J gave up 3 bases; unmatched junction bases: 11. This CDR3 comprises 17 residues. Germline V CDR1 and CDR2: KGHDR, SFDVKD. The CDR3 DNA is TGTGCCACCAGTGATCATCCCGGACAGGGGCAATACTACGAGCAGTACTTC. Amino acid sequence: CATSDHPGQGQYYEQYF.

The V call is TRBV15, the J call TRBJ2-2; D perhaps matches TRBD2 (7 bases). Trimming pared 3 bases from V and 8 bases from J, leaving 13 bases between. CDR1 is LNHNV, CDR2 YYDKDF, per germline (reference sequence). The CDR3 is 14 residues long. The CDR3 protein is CATSRKGGSGELFF. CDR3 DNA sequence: TGTGCCACCAGCAGGAAGGGGGGGTCGGGGGAGCTGTTTTTT.

The CDR3 DNA sequence: TGTGCCATCAGTGAAATGACTAGCGGACGGAATGAGCAGTTCTTC. Encoded protein: CAISEMTSGRNEQFF. The chain has TRBV10-3 and TRBJ2-1, with 9 bases that match TRBD2. CDR1 is ENHRY, CDR2 SYGVKD, per germline. V lost 3 bases to trimming and J lost 7 bases; unmatched junction nucleotides: 7. This CDR3 spans 15 amino acids.

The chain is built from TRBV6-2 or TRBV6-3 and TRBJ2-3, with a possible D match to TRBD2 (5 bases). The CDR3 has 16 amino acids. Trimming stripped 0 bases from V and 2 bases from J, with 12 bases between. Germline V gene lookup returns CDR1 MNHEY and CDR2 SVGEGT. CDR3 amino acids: CASSYSGSSPTDTQYF. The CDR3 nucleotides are TGTGCCAGCAGTTACTCGGGGAGCTCGCCCACAGATACGCAGTATTTT.

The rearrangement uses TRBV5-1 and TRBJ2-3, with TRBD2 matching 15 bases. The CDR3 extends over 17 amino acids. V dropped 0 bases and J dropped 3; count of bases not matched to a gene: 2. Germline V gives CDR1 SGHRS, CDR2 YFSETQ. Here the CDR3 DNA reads TGCGCCAGCAGCTTGGCCGGACTAGCGGGGGGGACAGATACGCAGTATTTT. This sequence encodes CASSLAGLAGGTDTQYF.

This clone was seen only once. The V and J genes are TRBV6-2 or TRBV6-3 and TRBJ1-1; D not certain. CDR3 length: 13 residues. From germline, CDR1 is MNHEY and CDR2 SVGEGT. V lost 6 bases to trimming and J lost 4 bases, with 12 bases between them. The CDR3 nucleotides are TGTGCCAGCAGCTCCGCAGCGGGCACTGAAGCTTTCTTT. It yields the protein CASSSAAGTEAFF.

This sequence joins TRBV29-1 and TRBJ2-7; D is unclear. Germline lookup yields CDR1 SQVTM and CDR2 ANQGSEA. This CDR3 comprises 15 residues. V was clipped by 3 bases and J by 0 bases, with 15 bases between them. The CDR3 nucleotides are TGCAGCGTTGAGTTTGTGAGTAAGAGCTCCTACGAGCAGTACTTC. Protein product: CSVEFVSKSSYEQYF.

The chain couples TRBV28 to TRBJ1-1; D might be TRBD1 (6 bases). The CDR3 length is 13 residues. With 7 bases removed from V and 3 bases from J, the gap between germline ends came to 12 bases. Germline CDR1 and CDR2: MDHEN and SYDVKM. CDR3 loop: CASKRGSYTEAFF. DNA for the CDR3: TGTGCCAGCAAGAGGGGGTCCTACACTGAAGCTTTCTTT.

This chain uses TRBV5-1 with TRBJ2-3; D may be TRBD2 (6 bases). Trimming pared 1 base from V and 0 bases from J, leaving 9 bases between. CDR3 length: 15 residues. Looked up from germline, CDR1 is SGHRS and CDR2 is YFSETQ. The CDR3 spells CASSLTSPSTDTQYF. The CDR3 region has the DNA TGCGCCAGCAGCTTGACTAGCCCCAGCACAGATACGCAGTATTTT.

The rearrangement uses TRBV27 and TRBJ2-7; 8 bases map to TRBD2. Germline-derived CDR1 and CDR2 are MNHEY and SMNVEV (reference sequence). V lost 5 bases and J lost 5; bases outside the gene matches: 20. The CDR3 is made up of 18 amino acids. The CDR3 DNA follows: TGTGCCAGCAGTCCTCTGCGGGGGGAGTCCGGTTTTTTTGACGAGCAGTACTTC. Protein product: CASSPLRGESGFFDEQYF.

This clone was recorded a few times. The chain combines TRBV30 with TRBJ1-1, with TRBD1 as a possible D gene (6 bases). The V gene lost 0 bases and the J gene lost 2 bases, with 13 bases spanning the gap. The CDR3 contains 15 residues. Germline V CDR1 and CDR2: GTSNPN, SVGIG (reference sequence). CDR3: CAWSVLAGGNTEAFF. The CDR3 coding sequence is TGTGCCTGGAGTGTACTTGCTGGGGGCAACACTGAAGCTTTCTTT. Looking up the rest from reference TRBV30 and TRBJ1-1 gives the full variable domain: SQTIHQWPATLVQPVGSPLSLECTVEGTSNPNLYWYRQAAGRGLQLLFYSVGIGQISSEVPQNLSASRPQDRQFILSSKKLLLSDSGFYLCAWSVLAGGNTEAFFGQGTRLTVV.

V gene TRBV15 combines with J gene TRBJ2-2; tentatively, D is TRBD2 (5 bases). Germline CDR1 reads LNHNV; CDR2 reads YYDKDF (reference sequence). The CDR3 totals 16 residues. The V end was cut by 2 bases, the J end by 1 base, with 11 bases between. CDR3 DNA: TGTGCCACCAGCAGAAAGCGGCTAGGGAACACCGGGGAGCTGTTTTTT. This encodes CATSRKRLGNTGELFF. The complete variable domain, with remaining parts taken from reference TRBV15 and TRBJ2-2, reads DAMVIQNPRYQVTQFGKPVTLSCSQTLNHNVMYWYQQKSSQAPKLLFHYYDKDFNNEADTPDNFQSRRPNTSFCFLDIRSPGLGDTAMYLCATSRKRLGNTGELFFGEGSRLTVL.

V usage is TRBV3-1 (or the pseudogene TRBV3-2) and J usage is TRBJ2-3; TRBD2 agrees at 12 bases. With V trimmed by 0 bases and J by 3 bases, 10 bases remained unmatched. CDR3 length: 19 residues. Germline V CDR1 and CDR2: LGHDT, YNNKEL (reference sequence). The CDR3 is CASSQEGPRLAGETDTQYF. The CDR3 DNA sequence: TGTGCCAGCAGCCAAGAGGGTCCTCGACTAGCGGGAGAGACAGATACGCAGTATTTT.

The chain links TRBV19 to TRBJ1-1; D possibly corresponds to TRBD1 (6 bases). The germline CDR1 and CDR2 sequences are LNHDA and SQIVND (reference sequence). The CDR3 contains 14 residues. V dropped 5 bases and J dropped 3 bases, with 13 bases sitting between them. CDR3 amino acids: CASSYRGADTEAFF. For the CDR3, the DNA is TGTGCCAGTAGTTATCGGGGGGCAGACACTGAAGCTTTCTTT.

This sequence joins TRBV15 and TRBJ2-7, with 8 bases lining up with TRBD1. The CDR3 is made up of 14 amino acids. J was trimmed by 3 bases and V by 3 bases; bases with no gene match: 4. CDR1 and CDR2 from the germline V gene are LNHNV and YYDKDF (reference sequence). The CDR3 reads CATSRGDRGYEQYF. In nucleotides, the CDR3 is TGTGCCACCAGCAGGGGAGACAGGGGCTACGAGCAGTACTTC.

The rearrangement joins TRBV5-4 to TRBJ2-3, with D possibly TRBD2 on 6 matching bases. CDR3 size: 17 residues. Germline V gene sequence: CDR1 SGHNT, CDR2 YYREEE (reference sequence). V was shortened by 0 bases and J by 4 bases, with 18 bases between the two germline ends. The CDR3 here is CASSLGGGSWNPDTQYF. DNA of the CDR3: TGTGCCAGCAGCTTGGGCGGAGGGTCCTGGAATCCAGATACGCAGTATTTT.

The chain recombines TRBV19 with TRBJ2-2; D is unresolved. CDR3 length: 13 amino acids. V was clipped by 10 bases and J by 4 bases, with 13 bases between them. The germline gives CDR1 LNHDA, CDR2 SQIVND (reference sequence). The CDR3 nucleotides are TGTGCCACGTCCGGCGGTAGCACCGGGGAGCTGTTTTTT. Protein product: CATSGGSTGELFF.

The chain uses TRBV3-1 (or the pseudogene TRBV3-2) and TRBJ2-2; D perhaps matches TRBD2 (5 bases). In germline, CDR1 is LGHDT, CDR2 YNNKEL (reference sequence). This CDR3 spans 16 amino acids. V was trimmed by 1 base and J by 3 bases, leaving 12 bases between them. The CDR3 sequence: CASSQGVRRDTGELFF. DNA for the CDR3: TGTGCCAGCAGCCAAGGGGTCCGGCGGGACACCGGGGAGCTGTTTTTT.